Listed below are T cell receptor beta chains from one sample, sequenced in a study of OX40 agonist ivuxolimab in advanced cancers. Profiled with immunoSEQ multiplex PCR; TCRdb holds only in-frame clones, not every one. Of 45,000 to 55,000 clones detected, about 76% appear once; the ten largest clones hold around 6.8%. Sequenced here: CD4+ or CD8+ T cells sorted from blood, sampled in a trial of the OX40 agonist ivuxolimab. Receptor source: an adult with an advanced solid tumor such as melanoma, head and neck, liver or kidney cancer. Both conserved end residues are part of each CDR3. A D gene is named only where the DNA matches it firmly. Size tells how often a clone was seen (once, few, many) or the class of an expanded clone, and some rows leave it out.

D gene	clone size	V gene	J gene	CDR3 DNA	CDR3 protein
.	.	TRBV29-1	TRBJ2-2	TGCAGCGCCCCAGGGAAGAACACCGGGGAGCTGTTTTTT	CSAPGKNTGELFF
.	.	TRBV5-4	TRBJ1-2	TGTGCCAGCAGCTTGCTACAGGCCGACAACTATGGCTACACCTTC	CASSLLQADNYGYTF
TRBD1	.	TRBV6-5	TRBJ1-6	TGTGCCAGCAACCAGGGGGAATTCCCTTCACCCCTCCACTTT	CASNQGEFPSPLHF
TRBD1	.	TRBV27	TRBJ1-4	TGTGCCAGCAGTTTATCCGGGACAGTGCTCGAAAAACTGTTTTTT	CASSLSGTVLEKLFF
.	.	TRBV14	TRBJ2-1	TGTGCCAGCAGCCAATATGGGGGGATCAATGAGCAGTTCTTC	CASSQYGGINEQFF
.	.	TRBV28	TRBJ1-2	TGTGCCAGCAAGGGGGGTCTCGTCGGTGGCTACACCTTC	CASKGGLVGGYTF
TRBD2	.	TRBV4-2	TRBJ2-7	TGTGCCAGCAGCCCAGAAACTAGCGGATCCTACGAGCAGTACTTC	CASSPETSGSYEQYF
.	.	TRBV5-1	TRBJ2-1	TGCGCCAGCAGCTTGGAAGACGTGTACAATGAGCAGTTCTTC	CASSLEDVYNEQFF
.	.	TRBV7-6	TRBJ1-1	TGTGCCAGCAGCCACGGGGCTGAAGCTTTCTTT	CASSHGAEAFF
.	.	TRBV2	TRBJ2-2	TGTGCCAGCAGTTCCGCGAACACCGGGGAGCTGTTTTTT	CASSSANTGELFF
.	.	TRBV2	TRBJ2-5	TGTGCCAGCAGTGAAGCTCAGGTTTCCTTGGGATTAGAGACCCAGTACTTC	CASSEAQVSLGLETQYF
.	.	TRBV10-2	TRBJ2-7	TGCGCCAGCAGTGACCCCCAGGGTTCGAGCTCCTACGAGCAGTACTTC	CASSDPQGSSSYEQYF
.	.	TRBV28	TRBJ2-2	TGTGCCAGCGGTCCCCCATGGGGCACCGGGGAGCTGTTTTTT	CASGPPWGTGELFF
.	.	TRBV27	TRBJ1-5	TGTGCCAGCAGTTTAATGGGGAGCAATCAGCCCCAGCATTTT	CASSLMGSNQPQHF
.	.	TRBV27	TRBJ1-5	TGTGCCAGCAGTCTAGACGACAGGCCAAGTCAGCCCCAGCATTTT	CASSLDDRPSQPQHF
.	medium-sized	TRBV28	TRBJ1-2	TGTGCCAGCAGGTTTCCCCCGGGGGGCTACACCTTC	CASRFPPGGYTF
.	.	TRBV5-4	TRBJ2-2	TGTGCCAGCAGCTTTAGCGGCACCGGGGAGCTGTTTTTT	CASSFSGTGELFF
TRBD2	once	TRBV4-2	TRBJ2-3	TGTGCCAGCAGCCAAGATGGAGGCGGGAGTTATACAGATACGCAGTATTTT	CASSQDGGGSYTDTQYF
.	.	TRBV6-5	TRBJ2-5	TGTGCCAGCTCGTATGTGCGACAAGAGACCCAGTACTTC	CASSYVRQETQYF
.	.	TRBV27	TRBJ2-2	TGTGCCAGCAGTTTAATGGGGGTCGGGGAGCTGTTTTTT	CASSLMGVGELFF
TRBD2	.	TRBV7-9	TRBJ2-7	TGTGCCAGCAGCTTAACAGCGGGAGGTACCTACGAGCAGTACTTC	CASSLTAGGTYEQYF
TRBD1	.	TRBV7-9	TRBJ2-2	TGTGCCAGCACCGCGGACAGGGGGCGCAGCACCGGGGAGCTGTTTTTT	CASTADRGRSTGELFF
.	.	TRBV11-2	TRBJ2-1	TGTGCCAGCAGCTCGTACTACAATGAGCAGTTCTTC	CASSSYYNEQFF
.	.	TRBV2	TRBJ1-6	TGTGCCAGCAGTGAAGTACAGGGAGGGTCACCCCTCCACTTT	CASSEVQGGSPLHF
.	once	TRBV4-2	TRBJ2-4	TGTGCCAGCAGCCCCGGACCGCTGACCGCGGAAAACATTCAGTACTTC	CASSPGPLTAENIQYF
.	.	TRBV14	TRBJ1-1	TGTGCCAGCAGCCAATGGAACACTGAAGCTTTCTTT	CASSQWNTEAFF
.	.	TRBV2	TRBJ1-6	TGTGCCAGCAGTGTGGTGACAGCCAATAATTCACCCCTCCACTTT	CASSVVTANNSPLHF
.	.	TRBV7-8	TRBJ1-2	TGTGCCAGCAGCTTAGCGTACAGTACTAACTATGGCTACACCTTC	CASSLAYSTNYGYTF
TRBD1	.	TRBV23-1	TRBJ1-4	TGCGCCAGCAGCCTAGACAGGGGTTGGGGGATGGCAACTAATGAAAAACTGTTTTTT	CASSLDRGWGMATNEKLFF
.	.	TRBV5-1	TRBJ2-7	TGCGCCAGCAGCTTTTTGCCAAGAGCGGCGAGCTCCTACGAGCAGTACTTC	CASSFLPRAASSYEQYF
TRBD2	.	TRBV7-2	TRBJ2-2	TGTGCCAGCAGCTTGGATCCGGGACTAGCGTTGACCGGGGAGCTGTTTTTT	CASSLDPGLALTGELFF
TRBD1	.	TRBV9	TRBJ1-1	TGTGCCAGCAGCGCTAGACAGGGTTTCACTGAAGCTTTCTTT	CASSARQGFTEAFF
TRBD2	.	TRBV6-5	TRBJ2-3	TGTGCCACCTTTAGCGGGCACACAGATACGCAGTATTTT	CATFSGHTDTQYF